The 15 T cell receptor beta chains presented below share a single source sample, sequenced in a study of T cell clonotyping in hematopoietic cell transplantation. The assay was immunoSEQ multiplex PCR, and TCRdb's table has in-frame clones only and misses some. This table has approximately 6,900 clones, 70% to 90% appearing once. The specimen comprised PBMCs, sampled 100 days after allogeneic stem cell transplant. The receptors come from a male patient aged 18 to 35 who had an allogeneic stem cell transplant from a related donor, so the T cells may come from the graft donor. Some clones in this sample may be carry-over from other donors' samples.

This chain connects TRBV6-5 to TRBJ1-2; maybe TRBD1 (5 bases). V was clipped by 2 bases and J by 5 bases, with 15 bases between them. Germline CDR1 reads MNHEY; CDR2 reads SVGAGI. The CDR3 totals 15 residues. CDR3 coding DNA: TGTGCCAGCAGTTACACATCCCGGGACGGATATGGCTACACCTTC. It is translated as CASSYTSRDGYGYTF.

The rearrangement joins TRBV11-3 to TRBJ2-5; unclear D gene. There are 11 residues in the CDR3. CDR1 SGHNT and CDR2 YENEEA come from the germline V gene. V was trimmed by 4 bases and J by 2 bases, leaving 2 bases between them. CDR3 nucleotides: TGTGCCAGCAGCTCGCAAGAGACCCAGTACTTC. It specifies CASSSQETQYF.

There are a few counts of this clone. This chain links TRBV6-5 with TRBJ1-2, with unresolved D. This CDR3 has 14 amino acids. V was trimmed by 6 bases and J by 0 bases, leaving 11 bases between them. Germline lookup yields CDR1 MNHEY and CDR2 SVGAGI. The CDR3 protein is CASRTRNPNYGYTF. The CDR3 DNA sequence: TGTGCCAGCAGGACACGGAATCCTAACTATGGCTACACCTTC.

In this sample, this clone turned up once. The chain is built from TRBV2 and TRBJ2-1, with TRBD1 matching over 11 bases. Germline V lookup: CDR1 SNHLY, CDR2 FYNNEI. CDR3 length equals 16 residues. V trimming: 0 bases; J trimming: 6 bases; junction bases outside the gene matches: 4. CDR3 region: CASSEAGQGVFNEQFF. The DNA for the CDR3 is TGTGCCAGCAGTGAAGCGGGACAGGGGGTTTTCAATGAGCAGTTCTTC.

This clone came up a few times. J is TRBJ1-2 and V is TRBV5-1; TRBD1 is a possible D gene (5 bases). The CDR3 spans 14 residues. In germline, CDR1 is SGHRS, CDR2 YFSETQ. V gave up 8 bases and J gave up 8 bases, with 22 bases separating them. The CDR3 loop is CARGGGEGVEGYTF. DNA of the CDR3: TGCGCCAGGGGCGGGGGTGAAGGGGTTGAAGGCTACACCTTC.

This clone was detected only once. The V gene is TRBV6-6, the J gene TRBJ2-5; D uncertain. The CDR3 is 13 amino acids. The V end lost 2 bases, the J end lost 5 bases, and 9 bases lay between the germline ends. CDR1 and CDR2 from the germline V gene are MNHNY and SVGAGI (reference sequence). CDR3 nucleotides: TGTGCCAGCAGTTACGGTTACCCGGAGACCCAGTACTTC. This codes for CASSYGYPETQYF.

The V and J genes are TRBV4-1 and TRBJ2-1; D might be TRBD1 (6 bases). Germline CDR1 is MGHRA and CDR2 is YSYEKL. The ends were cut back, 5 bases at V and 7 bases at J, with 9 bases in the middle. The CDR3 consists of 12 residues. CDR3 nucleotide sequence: TGCGCCAGCAGCAAACAGGGAAATGAGCAGTTCTTC. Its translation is CASSKQGNEQFF.

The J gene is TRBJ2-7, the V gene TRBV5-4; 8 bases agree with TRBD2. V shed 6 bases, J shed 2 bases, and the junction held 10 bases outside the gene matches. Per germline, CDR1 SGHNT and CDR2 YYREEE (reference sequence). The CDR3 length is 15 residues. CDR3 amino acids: CASKGRREAPYEQYV. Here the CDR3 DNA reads TGTGCCAGCAAAGGAAGGCGGGAGGCCCCCTACGAGCAGTACGTC.

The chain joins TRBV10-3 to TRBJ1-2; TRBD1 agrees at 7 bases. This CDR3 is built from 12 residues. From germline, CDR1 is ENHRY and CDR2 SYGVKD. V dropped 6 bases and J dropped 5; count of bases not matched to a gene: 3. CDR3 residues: CAISLTGYGYTF. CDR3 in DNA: TGTGCCATCAGCCTGACAGGGTATGGCTACACCTTC.

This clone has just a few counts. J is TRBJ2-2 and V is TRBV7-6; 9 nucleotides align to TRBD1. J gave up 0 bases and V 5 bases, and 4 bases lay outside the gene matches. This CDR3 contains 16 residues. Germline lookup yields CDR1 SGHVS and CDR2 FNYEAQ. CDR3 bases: TGTGCCAGCAGCACACGACAGGGGGCGAACACCGGGGAGCTGTTTTTT. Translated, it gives CASSTRQGANTGELFF.

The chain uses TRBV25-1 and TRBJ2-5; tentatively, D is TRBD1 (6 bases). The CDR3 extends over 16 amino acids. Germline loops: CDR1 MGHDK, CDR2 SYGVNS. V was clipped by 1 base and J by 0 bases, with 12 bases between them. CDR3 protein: CASSEWSRGYQETQYF. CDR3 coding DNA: TGTGCCAGCAGTGAATGGAGTAGGGGGTACCAAGAGACCCAGTACTTC.

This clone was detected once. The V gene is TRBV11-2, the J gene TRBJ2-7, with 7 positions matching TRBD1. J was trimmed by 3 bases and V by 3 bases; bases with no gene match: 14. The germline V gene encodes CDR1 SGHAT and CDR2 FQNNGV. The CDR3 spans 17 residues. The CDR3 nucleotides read TGTGCCAGCAGCTTGGCCCCGGGACAGTGGGGCGTCTACGAGCAGTACGTC. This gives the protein CASSLAPGQWGVYEQYV.

This chain's CDR3 is CASSEGYGRGSNEQFF. The CDR3 DNA reads as TGCGCCAGCAGTGAGGGGTACGGGAGGGGATCCAATGAGCAGTTCTTC. The genes are TRBV10-2 and TRBJ2-1, with 8 bases fitting TRBD2. Losses at the gene ends were 2 bases for V and 6 bases for J; bases not matched to a gene: 9. Per germline, CDR1 WSHSY and CDR2 SAAADI. The CDR3 covers 16 residues.

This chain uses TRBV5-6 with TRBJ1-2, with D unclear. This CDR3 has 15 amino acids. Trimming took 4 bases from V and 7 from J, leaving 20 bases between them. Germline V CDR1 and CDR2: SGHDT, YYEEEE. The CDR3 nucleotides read TGTGCCAGCAGCCATCTGACCGGGTGGGGAGGTGGCTACACCTTC. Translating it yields CASSHLTGWGGGYTF.

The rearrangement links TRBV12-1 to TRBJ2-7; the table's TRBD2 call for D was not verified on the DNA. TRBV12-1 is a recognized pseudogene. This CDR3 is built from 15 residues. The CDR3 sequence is CASTPSLGLAKGQYV. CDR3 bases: TGTGCCAGCACCCCCTCCCTGGGACTAGCGAAGGGGCAGTACGTC.